Below, 28 T cell receptor beta chains from the same sample are listed, as sequenced in a study of cytomegalovirus exposure and HLA in healthy donors. Both 60 Vbeta primers and 13 Jbeta primers went into the PCR. Profiling relied on immunoSEQ multiplex PCR, and the TCRdb table lists in-frame clones only, not all of them. The sample holds more than 85,000 clones, 9.5% to 15% seen once. The sequencing input was PBMCs. The receptors shown here come from a man aged 35 to 55 in good health and CMV-seropositive.

This clone was observed once. CDR3 nucleotides: TGTGCCAGCGGCCCGGGGATCTGGCGGGAGGGCAAGGGAGAGACCCAGTACTTC. As protein: CASGPGIWREGKGETQYF. V gene TRBV5-4 combines with J gene TRBJ2-5; 9 bases align to TRBD2. V gave up 7 bases and J gave up 4 bases; unmatched junction bases: 20. This CDR3 spans 18 amino acids. Germline CDR1 reads SGHNT; CDR2 reads YYREEE (reference sequence).

There are a few counts of this clone. The V call is TRBV15, the J call TRBJ1-5; TRBD1 agrees at 9 bases. Trimming took 5 bases from V and 6 from J; bases not matched to a gene: 8. Germline CDR1 LNHNV, CDR2 YYDKDF (reference sequence). The CDR3 sequence is 15 residues long. The CDR3 DNA reads TGTGCCACCAGCGGGGGGGACAGGGTCTCTCAGCCCCAGCATTTT. This encodes CATSGGDRVSQPQHF.

This clone was seen ten or more times. The J gene is TRBJ2-5, the V gene TRBV6-1, with D perhaps TRBD2 (6 bases). The CDR3 runs to 13 residues. Germline V gives CDR1 MNHNS, CDR2 SASEGT. The V gene lost 8 bases and the J gene lost 5 bases, with 15 bases spanning the gap. CDR3 in DNA: TGTGCCAGCTCCGGGACTCCACGGGAGACCCAGTACTTC. Translated: CASSGTPRETQYF.

This clone was seen only a few times. V gene TRBV7-2 combines with J gene TRBJ2-6, with 7 positions matching TRBD2. Germline CDR1 is SGHTA and CDR2 is FQGNSA. The CDR3 has 16 residues. V lost 7 bases and J lost 5; bases outside the gene matches: 11. The CDR3 DNA reads as TGTGCCAGCATGGGGAGGGTAGAAAACTGGGCCAACGTCCTGACTTTC. Protein product: CASMGRVENWANVLTF. Full variable domain (missing parts from reference TRBV7-2 and TRBJ2-6): GAGVSQSPSNKVTEKGKDVELRCDPISGHTALYWYRQSLGQGLEFLIYFQGNSAPDKSGLPSDRFSAERTGGSVSTLTIQRTQQEDSAVYLCASMGRVENWANVLTFGAGSRLTVL.

The rearrangement uses TRBV7-7 and TRBJ2-1, with D tentatively TRBD2 (5 bases). The CDR3 is 17 amino acids. The germline CDR1 and CDR2 sequences are SSHAT and FNYEAQ (reference sequence). Trimming took 1 base from V and 0 from J, leaving 13 bases between them. CDR3 loop: CASSLGARRTSYNEQFF. DNA for the CDR3: TGTGCCAGCAGCTTAGGGGCGAGGAGGACCTCCTACAATGAGCAGTTCTTC.

The V and J genes are TRBV5-1 and TRBJ1-3; D not certain. The CDR3 length is 14 residues. Germline CDR1 is SGHRS and CDR2 is YFSETQ. Trimming took off 4 bases at V and 0 bases at J, with 8 bases between the two ends. This CDR3 reads CASSQQSSGNTIYF. The CDR3 region has the DNA TGCGCCAGCAGCCAACAGAGCTCTGGAAACACCATATATTTT.

This clone has a handful of counts. The rearrangement links TRBV6-5 to TRBJ1-2; TRBD1 matches 10 bases. Germline CDR1 and CDR2: MNHEY and SVGAGI. V lost 5 bases, J lost 8 bases, and 5 bases stayed unmatched. This CDR3 spans 13 amino acids. The DNA of the CDR3 is TGTGCCAGCAGTGCCGACAGGGGGCTAGGCTACACCTTC. It is translated as CASSADRGLGYTF.

This clone turned up a few times. The rearrangement joins TRBV6-5 to TRBJ2-5, with a weak D call TRBD2 (6 bases). The CDR3 extends over 13 amino acids. Trimming stripped 5 bases from V and 1 base from J, with 8 bases between. The V gene's germline CDR1 is MNHEY and CDR2 SVGAGI. In DNA, the CDR3 is TGTGCCAGCAGTCGGAGGGTCCAAGAGACCCAGTACTTC. Protein product: CASSRRVQETQYF.

V and J are TRBV28 and TRBJ1-2; D remains unclear. The V end lost 7 bases, the J end lost 1 base, and 13 bases lay between the germline ends. CDR3 length equals 14 residues. From germline, CDR1 is MDHEN and CDR2 SYDVKM. CDR3 residues: CASMEGGYNYGYTF. The CDR3 nucleotides are TGTGCCAGCATGGAAGGAGGTTATAACTATGGCTACACCTTC.

This clone appeared a single time. The chain is built from TRBV7-9 and TRBJ1-1; D gene unclear. Germline-derived CDR1 and CDR2 are SEHNR and FQNEAQ (reference sequence). The V gene lost 6 bases and the J gene lost 3 bases, with 14 bases spanning the gap. The CDR3 extends over 14 amino acids. The CDR3 sequence is CASRLTSTYTEAFF. CDR3 DNA sequence: TGTGCCAGCAGATTGACGTCGACTTACACTGAAGCTTTCTTT.

This clone occurred a few times. This chain joins TRBV27 and TRBJ2-5; tentatively, D is TRBD1 (5 bases). This CDR3 has 12 amino acids. The V gene lost 6 bases and the J gene lost 5 bases, with 10 bases spanning the gap. From germline, CDR1 is MNHEY and CDR2 SMNVEV (reference sequence). For the CDR3, the DNA is TGTGCCAGCAGCCGTCAGGGCGAGACCCAGTACTTC. It yields the protein CASSRQGETQYF.

This clone was detected a few times. This chain uses TRBV11-2 with TRBJ1-2; D uncertain. Germline assignment: CDR1 SGHAT and CDR2 FQNNGV. Deletions cut 1 base from V and 3 bases from J, with 6 bases between. This CDR3 is built from 13 residues. CDR3 nucleotides: TGTGCCAGCAGCTTAGCTCCAGACTATGGCTACACCTTC. Translation: CASSLAPDYGYTF.

This clone was detected only a few times. This chain joins TRBV7-2 and TRBJ2-1; 13 bases map to TRBD2. CDR3 size: 16 residues. CDR1 SGHTA and CDR2 FQGNSA come from the germline V gene. V gave up 4 bases and J gave up 8 bases; unmatched junction bases: 8. The CDR3 coding sequence is TGTGCCAGCAGCTCAGGGACTAGCGGGAACCTGTATGAGCAGTTCTTC. It encodes CASSSGTSGNLYEQFF.

Regarding this clone: Other nucleotide sequences in the sample specify the same CDR3. J is TRBJ2-6 and V is TRBV10-3; D is uncertain. The CDR3 loop spans 14 amino acids. Trimming took off 3 bases at V and 1 base at J, with 4 bases between the two ends. Germline CDR1 is ENHRY and CDR2 is SYGVKD. The CDR3 reads CAISDRSGANVLTF. The CDR3 DNA reads as TGTGCCATCAGTGACAGGTCTGGGGCCAACGTCCTGACTTTC.

This clone came up a few times. J is TRBJ2-7 and V is TRBV7-8; 11 bases line up with TRBD2. The germline V gene encodes CDR1 SGHVS and CDR2 FQNEAQ. J gave up 3 bases and V 3 bases, and 7 bases lay outside the gene matches. This CDR3 region has 16 residues. CDR3 sequence (DNA): TGTGCCAGCAGCTTGCCAGGGACTAGCGGACTCTACGAGCAGTACTTC. This sequence encodes CASSLPGTSGLYEQYF.

Only a few counts were recorded for this clone. V and J are TRBV7-2 and TRBJ2-7; a weak D match, TRBD2 (5 bases). Per the germline V gene, CDR1 is SGHTA and CDR2 is FQGNSA. The CDR3 totals 13 residues. V was trimmed by 6 bases and J by 0 bases, leaving 9 bases between them. The CDR3 DNA sequence: TGTGCCAGCAGAAGCGGTTACTCCTACGAGCAGTACTTC. Translation: CASRSGYSYEQYF.

This clone was observed many times. The same CDR3 arises from other DNA sequences in this sample as well. V gene TRBV6-1 combines with J gene TRBJ1-5; D unclear. Trimming cost V 3 bases and J 0 bases, with 3 bases left between them. The germline V gene encodes CDR1 MNHNS and CDR2 SASEGT. The CDR3 is 13 residues long. The CDR3 region is CASSDNSNQPQHF. CDR3 nucleotide sequence: TGTGCCAGCAGTGACAATAGCAATCAGCCCCAGCATTTT.

The CDR3 reads CAIRKQGENTEAFF. In DNA, the CDR3 is TGTGCCATCAGGAAACAGGGAGAGAACACTGAAGCTTTCTTT. V usage is TRBV10-3 and J usage is TRBJ1-1; D possibly corresponds to TRBD1 (6 bases). Germline V CDR1 and CDR2: ENHRY, SYGVKD. The length of the CDR3 is 14 residues. V dropped 6 bases and J dropped 1 base, with 12 bases sitting between them.

This clone has a handful of counts. CDR3 DNA sequence: TGTGCCAGCAGTTACTCGGCGGTAGACTCCTACGAGCAGTACTTC. Translated: CASSYSAVDSYEQYF. The V gene is TRBV6-5, the J gene TRBJ2-7; no reliable D call. The CDR3 extends over 15 amino acids. The V end lost 0 bases, the J end lost 0 bases, and 9 bases lay between the germline ends. CDR1 is MNHEY, CDR2 SVGAGI, per germline.

This chain links TRBV27 with TRBJ1-4; 7 bases match TRBD1. V gave up 7 bases and J gave up 10 bases; unmatched junction bases: 9. The CDR3 length is 13 residues. Per germline, CDR1 MNHEY and CDR2 SMNVEV (reference sequence). CDR3 nucleotides: TGTGCCAGCACACCGACAGGGACGGGAAAACTGTTTTTT. Its translation: CASTPTGTGKLFF.

A few counts support this clone. The rearrangement links TRBV2 to TRBJ1-1; no clear D gene. CDR1 is SNHLY and CDR2 is FYNNEI in the germline V gene. CDR3 length: 18 amino acids. Trimming cost V 3 bases and J 2 bases, with 22 bases left between them. CDR3 region: CASSDPWEGGSQNTEAFF. The DNA of the CDR3 is TGTGCCAGCAGTGACCCTTGGGAGGGCGGATCCCAAAACACTGAAGCTTTCTTT.

This rearrangement joins TRBV30 to TRBJ1-4, with a possible D match to TRBD1 (6 bases). Germline CDR1 reads GTSNPN; CDR2 reads SVGIG (reference sequence). The CDR3 is 13 amino acids. V lost 5 bases and J lost 7, with 14 bases in between. The CDR3: CAWDTGIREKLFF. The CDR3 DNA sequence: TGTGCCTGGGACACAGGGATTCGTGAAAAACTGTTTTTT.

This clone was seen only a few times. The V gene is TRBV7-9, the J gene TRBJ2-2; weak D call: TRBD2 (6 bases). Germline V lookup: CDR1 SEHNR, CDR2 FQNEAQ (reference sequence). CDR3 length: 14 residues. Trimming removed 5 bases at V and 4 bases at J, with 11 bases between. CDR3: CASSRGSGTGELFF. CDR3 nucleotide sequence: TGTGCCAGCAGCCGAGGTAGCGGCACCGGGGAGCTGTTTTTT.

The chain employs TRBV20-1 and TRBJ1-2; D might be TRBD1 (5 bases). Between the trimmed V and J ends, which lost 6 bases and 2 bases, there was a span of 7 bases. The CDR3 loop spans 11 amino acids. Germline values: CDR1 DFQATT, CDR2 SNEGSKA (reference sequence). Here the CDR3 DNA reads TGCAGTGCGGAGGGGAACTATGGCTACACCTTC. Encoded protein: CSAEGNYGYTF.

V and J are TRBV25-1 and TRBJ2-2; weak D call: TRBD1 (8 bases). V was trimmed by 6 bases and J by 5 bases, leaving 19 bases between them. The CDR3 is 16 residues long. Germline CDR1 reads MGHDK; CDR2 reads SYGVNS. The CDR3, as DNA: TGTGCCAGCAGCCGGCCTGGACAGGGAGGGACCGGGGAGCTGTTTTTT. This sequence encodes CASSRPGQGGTGELFF.

The chain recombines TRBV5-1 with TRBJ2-3, with D perhaps TRBD1 (6 bases). The CDR3 totals 13 residues. The germline V gene has CDR1 SGHRS and CDR2 YFSETQ. The germline V and J ends were trimmed by 8 bases and 6 bases, with 16 bases remaining between them. The CDR3 spells CASGARGADTQYF. The CDR3 nucleotides are TGCGCCAGTGGGGCCAGGGGCGCTGATACGCAGTATTTT.

Only a few counts were recorded for this clone. V usage is TRBV5-8 and J usage is TRBJ2-7, with 10 bases that match TRBD2. The J segment lost 6 bases and the V segment lost 5 bases, leaving 8 bases of the junction unmatched. CDR1 and CDR2 from the germline V gene are SGHTS and YDEGEE. This CDR3 has 14 amino acids. The CDR3 protein is CASRVGLAGVEQYF. In DNA form, the CDR3 reads TGTGCCAGCAGAGTGGGGCTAGCGGGAGTCGAGCAGTACTTC.

V is TRBV5-1 and J is TRBJ2-7; 10 bases are shared with TRBD1. The CDR3 has 14 residues. Germline V gene lookup returns CDR1 SGHRS and CDR2 YFSETQ. V lost 4 bases to trimming and J lost 2 bases; unmatched junction nucleotides: 3. CDR3 in DNA: TGCGCCAGCAGCACGGACAGGGGGACCTACGAGCAGTACTTC. Amino acids: CASSTDRGTYEQYF. Based on the CDR3 plus reference TRBV5-1 and TRBJ2-7, the full variable domain is KAGVTQTPRYLIKTRGQQVTLSCSPISGHRSVSWYQQTPGQGLQFLFEYFSETQRNKGNFPGRFSGRQFSNSRSEMNVSTLELGDSALYLCASSTDRGTYEQYFGPGTRLTVT.